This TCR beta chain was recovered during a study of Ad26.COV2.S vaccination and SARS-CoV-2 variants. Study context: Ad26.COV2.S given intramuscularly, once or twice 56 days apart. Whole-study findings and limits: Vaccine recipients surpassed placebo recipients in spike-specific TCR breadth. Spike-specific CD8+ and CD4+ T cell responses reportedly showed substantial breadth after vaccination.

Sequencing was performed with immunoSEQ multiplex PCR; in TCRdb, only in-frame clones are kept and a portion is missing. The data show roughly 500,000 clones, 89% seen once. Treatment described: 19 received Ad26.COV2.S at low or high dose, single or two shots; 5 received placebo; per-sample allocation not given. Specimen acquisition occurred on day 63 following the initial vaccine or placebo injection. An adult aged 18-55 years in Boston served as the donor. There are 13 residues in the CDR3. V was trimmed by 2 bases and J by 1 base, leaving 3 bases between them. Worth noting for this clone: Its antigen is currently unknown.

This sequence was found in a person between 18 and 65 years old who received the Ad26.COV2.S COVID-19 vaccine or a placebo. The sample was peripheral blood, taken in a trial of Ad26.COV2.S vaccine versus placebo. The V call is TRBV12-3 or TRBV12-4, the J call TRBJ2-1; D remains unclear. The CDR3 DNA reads TGTGCCAGCAGTTTATCATCCTACAATGAGCAGTTCTTC. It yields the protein CASSLSSYNEQFF.